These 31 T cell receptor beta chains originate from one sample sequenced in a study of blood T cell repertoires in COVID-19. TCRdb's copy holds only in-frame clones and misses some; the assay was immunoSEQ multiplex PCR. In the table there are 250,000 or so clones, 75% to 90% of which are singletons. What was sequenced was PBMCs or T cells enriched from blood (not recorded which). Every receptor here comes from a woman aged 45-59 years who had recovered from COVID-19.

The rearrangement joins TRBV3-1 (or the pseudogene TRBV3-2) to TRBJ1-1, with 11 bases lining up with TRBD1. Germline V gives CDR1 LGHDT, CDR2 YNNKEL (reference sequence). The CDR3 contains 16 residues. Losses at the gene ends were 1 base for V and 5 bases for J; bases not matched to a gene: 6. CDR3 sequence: CASSQAGQGARTEAFF. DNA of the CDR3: TGTGCCAGCAGCCAAGCCGGACAGGGGGCTAGGACTGAAGCTTTCTTT.

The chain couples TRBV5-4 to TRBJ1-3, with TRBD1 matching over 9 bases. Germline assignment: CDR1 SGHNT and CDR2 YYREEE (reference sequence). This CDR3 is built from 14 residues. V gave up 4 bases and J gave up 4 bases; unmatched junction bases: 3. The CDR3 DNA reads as TGTGCCAGCAGCACCGGGACAGGGGGAAACACCATATATTTT. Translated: CASSTGTGGNTIYF.

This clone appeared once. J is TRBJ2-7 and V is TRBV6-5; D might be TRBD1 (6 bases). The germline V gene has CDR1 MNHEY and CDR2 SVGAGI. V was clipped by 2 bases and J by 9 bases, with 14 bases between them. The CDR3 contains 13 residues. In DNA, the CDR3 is TGTGCCAGCAGTTACAACCGAGGGGGTGGGCAGTACTTC. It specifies CASSYNRGGGQYF.

Written as DNA, the CDR3 is TGCGCCAGCAGCGGAGGGGCAGGGGGCCGGCGAAACACCATATATTTT. It codes for CASSGGAGGRRNTIYF. The rearrangement uses TRBV5-1 and TRBJ1-3; TRBD1 matches at 8 bases. The CDR3 length is 16 residues. The V gene's germline CDR1 is SGHRS and CDR2 YFSETQ. V gave up 4 bases and J gave up 5 bases; unmatched junction bases: 11.

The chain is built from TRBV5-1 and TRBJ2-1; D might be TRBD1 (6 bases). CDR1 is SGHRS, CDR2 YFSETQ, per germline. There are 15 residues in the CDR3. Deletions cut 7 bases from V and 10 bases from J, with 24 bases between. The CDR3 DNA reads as TGCGCCAGCTACTGGGGGCGGCAGAACCGAGGGGAGCAGTTCTTC. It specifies CASYWGRQNRGEQFF.

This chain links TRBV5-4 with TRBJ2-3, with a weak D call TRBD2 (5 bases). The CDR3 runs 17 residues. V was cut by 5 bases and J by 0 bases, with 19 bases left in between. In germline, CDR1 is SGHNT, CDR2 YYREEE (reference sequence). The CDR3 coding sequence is TGTGCCAGCAGTAGGTCAAAAGACTACGATAGCACAGATACGCAGTATTTT. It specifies CASSRSKDYDSTDTQYF.

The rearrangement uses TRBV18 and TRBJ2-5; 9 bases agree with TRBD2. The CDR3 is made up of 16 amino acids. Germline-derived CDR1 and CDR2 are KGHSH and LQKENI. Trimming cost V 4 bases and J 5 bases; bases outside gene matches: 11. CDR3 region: CASSLISGRSSETQYF. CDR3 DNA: TGTGCCAGCTCACTAATTAGCGGGAGAAGTAGTGAGACCCAGTACTTC.

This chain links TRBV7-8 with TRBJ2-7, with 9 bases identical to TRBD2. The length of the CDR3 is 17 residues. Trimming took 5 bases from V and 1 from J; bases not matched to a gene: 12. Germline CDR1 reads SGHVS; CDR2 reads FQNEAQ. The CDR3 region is CASSPNQLGLASYEQYF. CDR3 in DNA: TGTGCCAGCAGCCCCAATCAATTGGGACTAGCATCCTACGAGCAGTACTTC. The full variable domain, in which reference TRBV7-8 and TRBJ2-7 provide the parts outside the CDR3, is GAGVSQSPRYKVAKRGQDVALRCDPISGHVSLFWYQQALGQGPEFLTYFQNEAQLDKSGLPSDRFFAERPEGSVSTLKIQRTQQEDSAVYLCASSPNQLGLASYEQYFGPGTRLTVT.

The CDR3 reads CASSDKSNYGYTF. CDR3 sequence (DNA): TGTGCCAGCAGCGACAAATCTAACTATGGCTACACCTTC. The V gene is TRBV9, the J gene TRBJ1-2, with D unresolved. The CDR3 has 13 residues. Trimming removed 3 bases from V and 0 bases from J, with 6 bases in between. Per germline, CDR1 SGDLS and CDR2 YYNGEE.

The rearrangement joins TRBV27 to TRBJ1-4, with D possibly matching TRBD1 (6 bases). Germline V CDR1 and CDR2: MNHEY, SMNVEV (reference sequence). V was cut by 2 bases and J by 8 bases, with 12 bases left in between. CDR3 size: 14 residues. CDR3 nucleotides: TGTGCCAGCAGTTTAAAACAGGGACGGGAAAAACTGTTTTTT. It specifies CASSLKQGREKLFF. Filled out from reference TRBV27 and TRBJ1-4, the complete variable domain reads EAQVTQNPRYLITVTGKKLTVTCSQNMNHEYMSWYRQDPGLGLRQIYYSMNVEVTDKGDVPEGYKVSRKEKRNFPLILESPSPNQTSLYFCASSLKQGREKLFFGSGTQLSVL.

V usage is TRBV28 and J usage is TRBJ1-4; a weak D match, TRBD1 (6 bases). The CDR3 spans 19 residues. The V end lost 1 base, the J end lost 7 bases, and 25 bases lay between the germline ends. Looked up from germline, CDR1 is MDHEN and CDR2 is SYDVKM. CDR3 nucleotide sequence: TGTGCCAGCAGTTTATTAGCCCGTGTAAACAGGGCCCCTGGTGAAAAACTGTTTTTT. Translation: CASSLLARVNRAPGEKLFF.

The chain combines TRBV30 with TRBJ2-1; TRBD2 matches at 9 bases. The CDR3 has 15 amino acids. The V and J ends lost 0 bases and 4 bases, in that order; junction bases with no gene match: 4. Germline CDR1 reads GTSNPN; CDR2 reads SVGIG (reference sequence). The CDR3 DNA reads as TGTGCCTGGAGTGTATCTAGCGGGGCATACAATGAGCAGTTCTTC. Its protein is CAWSVSSGAYNEQFF.

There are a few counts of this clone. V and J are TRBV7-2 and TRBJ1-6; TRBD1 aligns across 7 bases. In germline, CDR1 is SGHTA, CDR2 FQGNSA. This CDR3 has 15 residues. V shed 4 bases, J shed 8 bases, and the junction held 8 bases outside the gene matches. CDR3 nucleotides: TGTGCCAGCAGCTCCCACAGGGGAATAGATTCACCCCTCCACTTT. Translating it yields CASSSHRGIDSPLHF.

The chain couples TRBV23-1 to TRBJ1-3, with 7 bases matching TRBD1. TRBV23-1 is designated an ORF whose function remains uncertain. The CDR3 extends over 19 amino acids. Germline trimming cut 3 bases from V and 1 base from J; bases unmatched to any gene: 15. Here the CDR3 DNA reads TGCGCCAGCAGTCACACTCCGCTGGGACAGCGAGTGTCTGGAAACACCATATATTTT. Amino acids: CASSHTPLGQRVSGNTIYF.

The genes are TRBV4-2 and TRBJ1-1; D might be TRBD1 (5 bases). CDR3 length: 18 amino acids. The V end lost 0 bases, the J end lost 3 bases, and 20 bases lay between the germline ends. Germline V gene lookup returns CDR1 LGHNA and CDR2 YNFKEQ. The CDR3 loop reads CASSQDSWGAQGYTEAFF. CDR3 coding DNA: TGTGCCAGCAGCCAAGACTCGTGGGGCGCTCAGGGATACACTGAAGCTTTCTTT.

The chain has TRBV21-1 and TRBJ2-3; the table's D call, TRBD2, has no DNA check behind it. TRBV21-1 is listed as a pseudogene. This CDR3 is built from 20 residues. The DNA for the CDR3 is TGTGCCAGCAGCCCAGGGAGCCCCCCCGCTAGCGGGAAGTGCACAGATACGCAGTATTTT. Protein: CASSPGSPPASGKCTDTQYF.

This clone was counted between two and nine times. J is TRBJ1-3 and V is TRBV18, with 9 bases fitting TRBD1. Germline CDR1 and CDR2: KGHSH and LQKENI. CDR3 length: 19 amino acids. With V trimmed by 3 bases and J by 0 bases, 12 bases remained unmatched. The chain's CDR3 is CASSPGQGLLLSSGNTIYF. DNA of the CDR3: TGTGCCAGCTCACCGGGACAGGGTCTCCTACTAAGCTCTGGAAACACCATATATTTT.

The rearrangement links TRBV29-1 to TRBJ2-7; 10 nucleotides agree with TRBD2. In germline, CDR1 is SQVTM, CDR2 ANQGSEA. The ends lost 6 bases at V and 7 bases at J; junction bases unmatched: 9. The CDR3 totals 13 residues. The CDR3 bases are TGCAGCGTCCTAAGCGGGAGGGCCGAAGAGCAGTACTTC. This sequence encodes CSVLSGRAEEQYF.

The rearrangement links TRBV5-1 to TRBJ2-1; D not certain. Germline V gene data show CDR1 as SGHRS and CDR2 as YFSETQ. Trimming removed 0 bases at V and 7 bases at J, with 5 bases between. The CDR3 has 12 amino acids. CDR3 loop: CASSLDLNEQFF. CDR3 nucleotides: TGCGCCAGCAGCTTGGACTTGAATGAGCAGTTCTTC.

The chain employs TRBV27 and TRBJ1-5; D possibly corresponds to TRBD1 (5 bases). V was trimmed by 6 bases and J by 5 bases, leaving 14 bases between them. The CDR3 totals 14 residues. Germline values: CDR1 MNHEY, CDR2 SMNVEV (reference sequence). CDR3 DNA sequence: TGTGCCAGCAGACAAGCAGGGTTGGATCAGCCCCAGCATTTT. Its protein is CASRQAGLDQPQHF.

CDR3 sequence: CAISETPGASETQYF. For the CDR3, the DNA is TGTGCCATCAGTGAGACACCGGGAGCCTCGGAGACCCAGTACTTC. The V gene is TRBV10-3, the J gene TRBJ2-5; TRBD2 might be the D (6 bases). The V gene lost 2 bases and the J gene lost 5 bases, with 15 bases spanning the gap. The CDR3 contains 15 residues. CDR1 is ENHRY, CDR2 SYGVKD, per germline.

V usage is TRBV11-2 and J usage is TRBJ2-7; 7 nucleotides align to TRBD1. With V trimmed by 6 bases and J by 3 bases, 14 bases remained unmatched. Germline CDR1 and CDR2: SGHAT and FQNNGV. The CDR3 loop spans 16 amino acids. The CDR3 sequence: CASSQGRDSLIYEQYF. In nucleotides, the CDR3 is TGTGCCAGCAGTCAGGGAAGGGACAGCCTAATCTACGAGCAGTACTTC.

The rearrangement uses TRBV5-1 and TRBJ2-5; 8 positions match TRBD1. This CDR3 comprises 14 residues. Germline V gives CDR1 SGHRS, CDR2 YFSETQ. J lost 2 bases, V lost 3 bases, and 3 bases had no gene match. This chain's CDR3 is CASSYGTGQETQYF. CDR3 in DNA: TGCGCCAGCAGCTATGGGACAGGACAAGAGACCCAGTACTTC.

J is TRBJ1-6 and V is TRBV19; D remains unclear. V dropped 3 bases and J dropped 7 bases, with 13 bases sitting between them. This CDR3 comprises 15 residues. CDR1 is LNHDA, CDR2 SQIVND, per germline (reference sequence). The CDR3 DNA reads TGTGCCAGTAGTATGGAGGAGGCCCCAAATTCACCCCTCCACTTT. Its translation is CASSMEEAPNSPLHF.

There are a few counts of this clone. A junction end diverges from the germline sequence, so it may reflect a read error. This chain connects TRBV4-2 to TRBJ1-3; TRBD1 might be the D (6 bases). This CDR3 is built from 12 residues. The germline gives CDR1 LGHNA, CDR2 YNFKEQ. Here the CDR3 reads CASTSPAGQTLF. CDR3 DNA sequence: TGTGCCAGCACCTCGCCAGCGGGACAAACCCTTTTT.

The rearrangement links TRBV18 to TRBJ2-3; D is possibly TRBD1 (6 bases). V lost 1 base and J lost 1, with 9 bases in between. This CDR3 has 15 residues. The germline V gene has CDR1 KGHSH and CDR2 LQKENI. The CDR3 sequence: CASSPRAGGTDTQYF. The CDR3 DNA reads TGTGCCAGCTCACCACGGGCAGGGGGCACAGATACGCAGTATTTT.

The CDR3 spells CASSLFGTVIYEQYF. DNA for the CDR3: TGTGCCAGCAGTTTATTCGGGACAGTGATCTACGAGCAGTACTTC. The chain combines TRBV28 with TRBJ2-7, with 7 nucleotides matching TRBD1. Germline V lookup: CDR1 MDHEN, CDR2 SYDVKM. There are 15 residues in the CDR3. Unmatched junction bases numbered 6, after V lost 1 base and J lost 3 bases.

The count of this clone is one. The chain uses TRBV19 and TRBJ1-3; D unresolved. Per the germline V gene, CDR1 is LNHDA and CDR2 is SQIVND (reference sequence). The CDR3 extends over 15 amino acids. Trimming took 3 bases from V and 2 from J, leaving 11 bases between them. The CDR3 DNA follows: TGTGCCAGTAGTATTAGGGAGGTGGCTGGAAACACCATATATTTT. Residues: CASSIREVAGNTIYF.

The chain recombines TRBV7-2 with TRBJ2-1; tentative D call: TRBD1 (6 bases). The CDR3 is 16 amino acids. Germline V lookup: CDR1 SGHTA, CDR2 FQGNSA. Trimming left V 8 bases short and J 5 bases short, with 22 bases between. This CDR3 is CASEDYKGEIHNEQFF. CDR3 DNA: TGTGCCAGCGAAGATTATAAGGGGGAGATCCACAATGAGCAGTTCTTC.

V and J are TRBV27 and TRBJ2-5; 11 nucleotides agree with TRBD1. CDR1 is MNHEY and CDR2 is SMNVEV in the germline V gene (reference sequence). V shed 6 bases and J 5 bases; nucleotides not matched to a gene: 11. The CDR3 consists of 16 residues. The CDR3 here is CASSHRRTGGSETQYF. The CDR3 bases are TGTGCCAGCAGCCATAGGCGGACAGGGGGCTCGGAGACCCAGTACTTC.

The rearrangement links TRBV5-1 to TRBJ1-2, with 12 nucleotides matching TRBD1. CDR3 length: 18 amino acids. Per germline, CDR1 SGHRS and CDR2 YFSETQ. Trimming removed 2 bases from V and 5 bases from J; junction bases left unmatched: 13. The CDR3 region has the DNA TGCGCCAGCAGCTTCTTCGGGACAGGGGGCGCGGGTGGATATGGCTACACCTTC. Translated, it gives CASSFFGTGGAGGYGYTF.